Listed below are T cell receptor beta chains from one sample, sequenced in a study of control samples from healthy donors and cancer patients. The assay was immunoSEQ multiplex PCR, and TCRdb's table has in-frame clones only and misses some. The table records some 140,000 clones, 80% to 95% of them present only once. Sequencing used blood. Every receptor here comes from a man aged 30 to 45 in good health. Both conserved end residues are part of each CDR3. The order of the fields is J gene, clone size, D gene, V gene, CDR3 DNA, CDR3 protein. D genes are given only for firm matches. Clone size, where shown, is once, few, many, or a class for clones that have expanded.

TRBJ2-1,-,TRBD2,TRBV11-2,TGTGCCAGCAGCTTAGGACTAGCGGGATACAATGAGCAGTTCTTC,CASSLGLAGYNEQFF
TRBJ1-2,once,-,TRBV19,TGTGCCAGTAGTACAGGATTGAGTGGCTACACCTTC,CASSTGLSGYTF
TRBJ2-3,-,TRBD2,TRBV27,TGTGCCAGCAGTTTTCGTAGCGGGAGCACGAATACGCAGTATTTT,CASSFRSGSTNTQYF
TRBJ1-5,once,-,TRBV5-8,TGTGCCAGCAGCCCGGGTTTTGCCCTCGTACAGCCCCAGCATTTT,CASSPGFALVQPQHF
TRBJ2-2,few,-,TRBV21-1,TGTGCCAGCCCTCCTAAAGCGGAGGCCGGGGAGCTGTTTTTT,CASPPKAEAGELFF
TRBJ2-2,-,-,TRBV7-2,TGTGCCAGCAGCTTCAGCGGTTCCGGGGAGCTGTTTTTT,CASSFSGSGELFF
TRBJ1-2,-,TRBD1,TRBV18,TGTGCCAGCTCACCCGGACAGGGTAAGGGCTACACCTTC,CASSPGQGKGYTF
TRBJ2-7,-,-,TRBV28,TGTGCCAGCAGTTTAAAATACGAGCAGTACTTC,CASSLKYEQYF
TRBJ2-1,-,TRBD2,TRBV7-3,TGTGCCAGCAGCTTACGTGCGGGAGCACCCTACAATGAGCAGTTCTTC,CASSLRAGAPYNEQFF
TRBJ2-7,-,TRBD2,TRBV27,TGTGCCAGCAGTCTACTAGCGGGAGGCGTCTACGAGCAGTACTTC,CASSLLAGGVYEQYF
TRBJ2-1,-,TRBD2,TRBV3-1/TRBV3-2,TGTGCCAGCAGCCAAGGGGGACTAGCGCAAAAACCAGGGAATGAGCAGTTCTTC,CASSQGGLAQKPGNEQFF
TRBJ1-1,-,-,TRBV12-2,TGTGCAAGTCGCTTAGACGGGCCGTCGAACACTGAAGCTTTCTTT,CASRLDGPSNTEAFF
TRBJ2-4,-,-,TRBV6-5,TGTGCCAGCAGTTCCACACTGAGAGAAGCCAAAAACATTCAGTACTTC,CASSSTLREAKNIQYF
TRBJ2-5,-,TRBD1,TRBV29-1,TGCAGCGGTTTGACAGGGACGGGGACCCAGTACTTC,CSGLTGTGTQYF
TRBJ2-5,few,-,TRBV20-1,TGCAGTGCTGAGACGGGAGAGACCCAGTACTTC,CSAETGETQYF
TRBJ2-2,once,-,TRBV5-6,TGTGCCAGCAGCTATTTAGTGGCGAACACCGGGGAGCTGTTTTTT,CASSYLVANTGELFF
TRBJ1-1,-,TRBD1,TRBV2,TGTGCCAGCAGAGGACAGGGGGTAGGGTACACTGAAGCTTTCTTT,CASRGQGVGYTEAFF
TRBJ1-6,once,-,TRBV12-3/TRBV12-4,TGTGCCAGCAGCACAGGGTGGAATTCACCCCTCCACTTT,CASSTGWNSPLHF
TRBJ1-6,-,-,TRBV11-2,TGTGCCAGCAGCTTAGTGGGGCGGTATAATTCACCCCTCCACTTT,CASSLVGRYNSPLHF
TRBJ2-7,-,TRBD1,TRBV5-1,TGCGCCAGCAGCTCGACAGGGTCCTACGAGCAGTACTTC,CASSSTGSYEQYF
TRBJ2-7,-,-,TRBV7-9,TGTGCCAGCAGCTTCACAGGAGTGGGGCCCTACGAGCAGTACTTC,CASSFTGVGPYEQYF
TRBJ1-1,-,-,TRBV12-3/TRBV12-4,TGTGCCAGCAGTTTCGGACCGGTTGAAGCTTTCTTT,CASSFGPVEAFF
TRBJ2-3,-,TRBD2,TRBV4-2,TGTGCCAGCAGCCGCCCACCGGGGGGGACCACAGATACGCAGTATTTT,CASSRPPGGTTDTQYF
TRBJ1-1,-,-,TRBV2,TGTGCCAGCTCAGGGGACCCGGCCACTGAAGCTTTCTTT,CASSGDPATEAFF
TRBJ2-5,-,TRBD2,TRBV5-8,TGTGCCAGCAGCTTGGGACTAGCGGGAGCCAAGTACCAAGAGACCCAGTACTTC,CASSLGLAGAKYQETQYF
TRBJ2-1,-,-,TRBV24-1,TGTGCCACCAGTGACCATGGACCAGCTACCTACAATGAGCAGTTCTTC,CATSDHGPATYNEQFF
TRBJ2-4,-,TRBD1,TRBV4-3,TGCGCCAGCAGCCAAGATTTGGCAGGGGGCAACATTCAGTACTTC,CASSQDLAGGNIQYF
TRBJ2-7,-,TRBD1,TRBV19,TGTGCCAGTAGTATTCGAGTAGGGACAGGGATAGACGAGCAGTACTTC,CASSIRVGTGIDEQYF
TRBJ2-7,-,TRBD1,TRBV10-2,TGCGCCAGCAGCGCCACGACAGGGGTGCGAGTCGAGCAGTACTTC,CASSATTGVRVEQYF
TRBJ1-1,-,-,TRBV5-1,TGCGCCAGCAGCTTGGGGATCGGACCGAACACTGAAGCTTTCTTT,CASSLGIGPNTEAFF
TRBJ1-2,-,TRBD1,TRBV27,TGTGCCAGCAGTTACAGGGGGGGTAACTATGGCTACACCTTC,CASSYRGGNYGYTF
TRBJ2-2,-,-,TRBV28,TGTGCCAGCAGTTTTGGGGGCGCGGCCACCGGGGAGCTGTTTTTT,CASSFGGAATGELFF
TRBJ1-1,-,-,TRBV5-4,TGTGCCAGCAGCTTGTCGTTAGGACCGAACACTGAAGCTTTCTTT,CASSLSLGPNTEAFF
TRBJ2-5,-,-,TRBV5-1,TGCGCCAGCAGCTTGGACATCCGAGTGGACCAGTACTTC,CASSLDIRVDQYF
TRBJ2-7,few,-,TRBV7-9,TGTGCCAGCAGCTTTTCCGGGACATTCTCCTACGAGCAGTACTTC,CASSFSGTFSYEQYF
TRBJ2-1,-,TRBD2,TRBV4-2,TGTGCCAGCAGCCCCGAGGGGTTTAGCGGGGCTGAGCAGTTCTTC,CASSPEGFSGAEQFF
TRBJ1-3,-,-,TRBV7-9,TGTGCCAGCAGCTTAGCCGGATCTGGAAACACCATATATTTT,CASSLAGSGNTIYF
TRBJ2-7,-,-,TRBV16,TGTGCCAGCAGCCAACGGGGAAACAGGGCGCTTAACTACGAGCAGTACTTC,CASSQRGNRALNYEQYF
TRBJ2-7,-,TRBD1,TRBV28,TGTGCCAGAGTAACGACCGGGACAGGGGGCTACGAGCAGTACTTC,CARVTTGTGGYEQYF
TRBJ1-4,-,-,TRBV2,TGTGCCAGCAGTGGACAGCGGGCTATCGAAAAACTGTTTTTT,CASSGQRAIEKLFF
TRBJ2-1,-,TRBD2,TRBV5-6,TGTGCCAGCAGCACCACTCTTAGCGGGCCTCTATTCAATGAGCAGTTCTTC,CASSTTLSGPLFNEQFF
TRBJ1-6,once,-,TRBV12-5,TGTGCTAGTGGTTTGCCGACATGGGGAGGGAATTCACCCCTCCACTTT,CASGLPTWGGNSPLHF
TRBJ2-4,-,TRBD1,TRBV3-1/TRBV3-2,TGTGCCAGCAGCCAAGCTATCCGGGACAGGGGAAACATTCAGTACTTC,CASSQAIRDRGNIQYF
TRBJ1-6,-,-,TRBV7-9,TGTGCCAGCAGCCCATATTCCCCAGTTAATTCACCCCTCCACTTT,CASSPYSPVNSPLHF
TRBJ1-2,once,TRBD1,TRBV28,TGTGCCAGCAGCGCTCCCTCTCAGGGGGCAGGCTATGGCTACACCTTC,CASSAPSQGAGYGYTF